This T cell receptor (beta chain) was observed in a study of blood T cell repertoires in COVID-19. Looking at the study overall: COVID-19 samples, acute and convalescent, were from the United States, Italy and Spain.

CDR1 and CDR2 from the germline V gene are KGHSY and FQNENV. The CDR3 has 16 residues. V lost 0 bases and J lost 3, with 12 bases in between. Using immunoSEQ multiplex PCR, the repertoire was profiled, and TCRdb retains in-frame clones only, with some absent. The sample consists of roughly 300,000 clones, about 90% of them appearing once. The gene calls are TRBV16 and TRBJ1-5; no definite D call. The sequencing sample was made of PBMCs or T cells enriched from blood (not recorded which). The clonotype was recovered from a woman aged 25 to 39 who had recovered from COVID-19. The CDR3 nucleotides read TGTGCCAGCAGCCAATCCCCATCGGGGTACAATCAGCCCCAGCATTTT. Protein sequence: CASSQSPSGYNQPQHF.